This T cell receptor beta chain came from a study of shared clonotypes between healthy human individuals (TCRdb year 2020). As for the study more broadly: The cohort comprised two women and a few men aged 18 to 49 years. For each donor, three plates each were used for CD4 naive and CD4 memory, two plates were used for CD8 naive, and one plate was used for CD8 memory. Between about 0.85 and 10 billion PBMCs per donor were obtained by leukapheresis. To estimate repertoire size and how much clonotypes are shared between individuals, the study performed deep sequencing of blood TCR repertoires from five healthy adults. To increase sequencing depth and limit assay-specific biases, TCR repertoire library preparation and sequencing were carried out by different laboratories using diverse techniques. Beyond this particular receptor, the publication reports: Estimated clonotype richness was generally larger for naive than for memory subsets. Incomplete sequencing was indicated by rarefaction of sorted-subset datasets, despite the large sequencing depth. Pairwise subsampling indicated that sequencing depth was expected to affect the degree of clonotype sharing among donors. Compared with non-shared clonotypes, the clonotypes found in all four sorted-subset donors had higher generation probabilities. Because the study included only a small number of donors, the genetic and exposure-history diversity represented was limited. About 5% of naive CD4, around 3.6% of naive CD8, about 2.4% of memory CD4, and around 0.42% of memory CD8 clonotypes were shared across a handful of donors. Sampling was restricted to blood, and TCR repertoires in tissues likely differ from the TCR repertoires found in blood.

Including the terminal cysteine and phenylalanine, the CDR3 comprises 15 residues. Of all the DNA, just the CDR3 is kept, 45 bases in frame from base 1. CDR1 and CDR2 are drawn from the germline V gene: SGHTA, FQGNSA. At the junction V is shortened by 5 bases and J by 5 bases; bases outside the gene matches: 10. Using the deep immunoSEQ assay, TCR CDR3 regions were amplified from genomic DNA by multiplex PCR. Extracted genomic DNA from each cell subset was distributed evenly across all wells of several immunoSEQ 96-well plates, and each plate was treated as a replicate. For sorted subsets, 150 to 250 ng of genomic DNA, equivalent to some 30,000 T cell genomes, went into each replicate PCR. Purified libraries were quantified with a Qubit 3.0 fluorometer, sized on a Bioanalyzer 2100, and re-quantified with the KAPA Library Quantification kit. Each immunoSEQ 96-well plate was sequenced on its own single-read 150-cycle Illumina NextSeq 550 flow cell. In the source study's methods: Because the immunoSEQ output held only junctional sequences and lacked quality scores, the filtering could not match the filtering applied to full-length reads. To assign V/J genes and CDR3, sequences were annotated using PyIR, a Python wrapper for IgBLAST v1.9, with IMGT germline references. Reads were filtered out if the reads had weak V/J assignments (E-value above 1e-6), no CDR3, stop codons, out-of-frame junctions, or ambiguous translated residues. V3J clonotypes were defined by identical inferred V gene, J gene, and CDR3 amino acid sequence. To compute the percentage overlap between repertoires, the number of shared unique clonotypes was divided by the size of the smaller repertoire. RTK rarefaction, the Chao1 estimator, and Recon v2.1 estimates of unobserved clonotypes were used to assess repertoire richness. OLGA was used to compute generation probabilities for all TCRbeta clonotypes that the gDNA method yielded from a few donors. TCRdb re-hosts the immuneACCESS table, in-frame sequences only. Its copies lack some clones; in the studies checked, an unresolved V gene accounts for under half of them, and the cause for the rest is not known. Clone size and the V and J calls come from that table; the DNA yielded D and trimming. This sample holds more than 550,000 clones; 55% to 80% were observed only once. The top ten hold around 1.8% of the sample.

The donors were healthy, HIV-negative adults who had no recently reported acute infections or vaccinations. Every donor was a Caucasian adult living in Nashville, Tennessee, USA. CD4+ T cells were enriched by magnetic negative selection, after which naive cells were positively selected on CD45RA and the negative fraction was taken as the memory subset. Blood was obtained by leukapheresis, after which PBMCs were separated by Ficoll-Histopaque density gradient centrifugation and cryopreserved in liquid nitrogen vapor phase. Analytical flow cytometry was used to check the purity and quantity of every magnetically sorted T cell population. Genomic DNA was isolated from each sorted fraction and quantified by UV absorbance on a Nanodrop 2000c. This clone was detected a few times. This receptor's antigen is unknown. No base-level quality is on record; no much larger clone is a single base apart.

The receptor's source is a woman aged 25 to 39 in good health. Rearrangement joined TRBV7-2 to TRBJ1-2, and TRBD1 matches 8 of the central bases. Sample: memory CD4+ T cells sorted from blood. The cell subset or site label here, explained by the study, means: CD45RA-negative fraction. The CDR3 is CASSVAQGGGYGYTF. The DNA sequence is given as TGTGCCAGCAGCGTTGCACAGGGGGGAGGTTATGGCTACACCTTC.